Shown below are 3 T cell receptor beta chains from a single sample sequenced in a study of response to subunit inactivated influenza vaccine. TCRdb used MiXCR to reprocess the RT-PCR reads, holding one entry per CDR3 protein. The sample records 500,000 or so distinct CDR3 sequences, 9.5% to 13% being singletons. The specimen was PBMCs from blood, collected 40 to 50 days after vaccination. These receptors all come from a man aged 50-59 years who received an inactivated influenza vaccine.

The chain joins TRBV5-6 to TRBJ2-2; 7 bases are shared with TRBD2. This CDR3 spans 16 amino acids. Trimming took 4 bases from V and 5 from J; bases not matched to a gene: 11. Germline V CDR1 and CDR2: SGHDT, YYEEEE. In DNA, the CDR3 is TGTGCCAGCAGCCACTTCAGCGGGGCGGGGACCGGGGAGCTGTTTTTT. Its protein product is CASSHFSGAGTGELFF.

This clonotype was picked up a small number of times. V and J are TRBV27 and TRBJ2-7; D possibly corresponds to TRBD1 (5 bases). The germline CDR1 and CDR2 sequences are MNHEY and SMNVEV (reference sequence). This CDR3 has 14 amino acids. Trimming left V 5 bases short and J 3 bases short, with 14 bases between. Here the CDR3 DNA reads TGTGCCAGCAGTCCACAACCAGACAGCTACGAGCAGTACTTC. The encoded protein is CASSPQPDSYEQYF.

This rearrangement joins TRBV2 to TRBJ2-1; 9 nucleotides match TRBD1. The germline CDR1 and CDR2 sequences are SNHLY and FYNNEI. This CDR3 region has 13 residues. The V segment lost 10 bases and the J segment 5 bases; nucleotides outside the gene matches: 6. The CDR3 nucleotides are TGTGCCAACAGGGGGCCAAAGGACAATGAGCAGTTCTTC. It codes for CANRGPKDNEQFF.